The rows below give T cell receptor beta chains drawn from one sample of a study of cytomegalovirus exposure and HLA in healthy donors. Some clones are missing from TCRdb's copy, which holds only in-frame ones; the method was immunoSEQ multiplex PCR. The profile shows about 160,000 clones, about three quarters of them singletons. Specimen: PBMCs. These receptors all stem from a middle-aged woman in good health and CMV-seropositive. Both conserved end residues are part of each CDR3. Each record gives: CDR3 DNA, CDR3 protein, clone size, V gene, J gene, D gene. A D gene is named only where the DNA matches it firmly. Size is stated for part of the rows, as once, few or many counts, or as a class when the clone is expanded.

DNA: TGTGCCAGCAGTCTTACTAGCGGGGAGGATGAGCAGTTCTTC; CDR3: CASSLTSGEDEQFF; size: NA; V: TRBV6-5; J: TRBJ2-1; D: TRBD2
DNA: TGCAGCGCTGCAGGGGCCTCTAACTATGGCTACACCTTC; CDR3: CSAAGASNYGYTF; size: NA; V: TRBV29-1; J: TRBJ1-2; D: NA
DNA: TGTGCCAGTATAGAGGGGGATTACACTGAAGCTTTCTTT; CDR3: CASIEGDYTEAFF; size: NA; V: TRBV19; J: TRBJ1-1; D: NA
DNA: TGTGCCTGGAGTGGACGCATGGCAGCGGGAGTCGGGGAGCAGTACTTC; CDR3: CAWSGRMAAGVGEQYF; size: NA; V: TRBV30; J: TRBJ2-7; D: TRBD2
DNA: TGTGCCAGGGGGGGTTCGGGCTGCGAGCAGTACTTC; CDR3: CARGGSGCEQYF; size: NA; V: TRBV9; J: TRBJ2-7; D: NA
DNA: TGCAGCGTTGAAAGGCAGGGGGCGGGAGGCTACACCTTC; CDR3: CSVERQGAGGYTF; size: NA; V: TRBV29-1; J: TRBJ1-2; D: TRBD1
DNA: TGTGCCAGCAGCTTGGATAGCGGGATATACAATGAGCAGTTCTTC; CDR3: CASSLDSGIYNEQFF; size: NA; V: TRBV5-4; J: TRBJ2-1; D: TRBD2
DNA: TGTGCCAGCAGGACACAGGGGGCAGGGGGGGGCTACACCTTC; CDR3: CASRTQGAGGGYTF; size: NA; V: TRBV28; J: TRBJ1-2; D: TRBD1
DNA: TGTGCCAGCAGCTTAGTACAGGGGAATAATGAGCAGTTCTTC; CDR3: CASSLVQGNNEQFF; size: NA; V: TRBV7-2; J: TRBJ2-1; D: TRBD1
DNA: TGTGCCAGCAGTTACTCTGGACAGGGGAATGAAAAACTGTTTTTT; CDR3: CASSYSGQGNEKLFF; size: few; V: TRBV6-6; J: TRBJ1-4; D: TRBD1
DNA: TGCGCCAGCAGTCAGGGTCTCCAAGCTAACTATGGCTACACCTTC; CDR3: CASSQGLQANYGYTF; size: NA; V: TRBV4-3; J: TRBJ1-2; D: NA
DNA: TGTGCCAGCAGCTTAGATCCACAGGGGTGGAATGAGCAGTTCTTC; CDR3: CASSLDPQGWNEQFF; size: once; V: TRBV11-3; J: TRBJ2-1; D: TRBD1
DNA: TGTGCCAGCAGTCCCGGAGAGTTAAGTCAGCCCCAGCATTTT; CDR3: CASSPGELSQPQHF; size: NA; V: TRBV6-5; J: TRBJ1-5; D: NA
DNA: TGTGCCACCGTACCAGGGGGCGGGGACTATGGCCACACCTTC; CDR3: CATVPGGGDYGHTF; size: once; V: TRBV15; J: TRBJ1-2; D: TRBD1
DNA: TGTGCCTGGAGTGTAATAGCACCTACCGGGGAGCTGTTTTTT; CDR3: CAWSVIAPTGELFF; size: NA; V: TRBV30; J: TRBJ2-2; D: NA
DNA: TGCGCCAGCAGCTTGAACAGGGGAGTTGAAGCTTTCTTT; CDR3: CASSLNRGVEAFF; size: NA; V: TRBV5-1; J: TRBJ1-1; D: TRBD1
DNA: TGTACCAGCAGCCCGGCGGGGAGGGTAGCCAAAAACATTCAGTACTTC; CDR3: CTSSPAGRVAKNIQYF; size: NA; V: TRBV5-6; J: TRBJ2-4; D: TRBD2
DNA: TGTGCCAGCAGGAAGGACAGGGAAAATCAAGAGACCCAGTACTTC; CDR3: CASRKDRENQETQYF; size: NA; V: TRBV5-6; J: TRBJ2-5; D: TRBD1
DNA: TGCAGCGTTGGACCAGGGGGCGTCACAGATACGCAGTATTTT; CDR3: CSVGPGGVTDTQYF; size: NA; V: TRBV29-1; J: TRBJ2-3; D: TRBD1
DNA: TGTGCCAGCAGTTTCTTGGGGGGTGGCAATCAGCCCCAGCATTTT; CDR3: CASSFLGGGNQPQHF; size: NA; V: TRBV28; J: TRBJ1-5; D: NA
DNA: TGTGCCAGCAAGGGGGGGCTCGACAATGAGCAGTTCTTC; CDR3: CASKGGLDNEQFF; size: NA; V: TRBV2; J: TRBJ2-1; D: NA
DNA: TGTGCCAGCAGTCCGGGACAGTCCTACGAGCAGTACTTC; CDR3: CASSPGQSYEQYF; size: NA; V: TRBV28; J: TRBJ2-7; D: TRBD1
DNA: TGTGCCAGCAGCCTCCCGGGACTTCCCTACGAGCAGTACTTC; CDR3: CASSLPGLPYEQYF; size: NA; V: TRBV11-2; J: TRBJ2-7; D: NA
DNA: TGTGCCAGCAGTCAACGAGACTACGAGCAGTACTTC; CDR3: CASSQRDYEQYF; size: NA; V: TRBV6-6; J: TRBJ2-7; D: NA
DNA: TGTGCCAGCAGCTTGGCAGTAGGCTACACCTTC; CDR3: CASSLAVGYTF; size: NA; V: TRBV7-2; J: TRBJ1-2; D: NA
DNA: TGCAGCGCCTCAGGGGGAAGGGTGAACACTGAAGCTTTCTTT; CDR3: CSASGGRVNTEAFF; size: NA; V: TRBV29-1; J: TRBJ1-1; D: TRBD1
DNA: TGTGCCAGCAGCTTAGTTGGCCACCCGAACACTGAAGCTTTCTTT; CDR3: CASSLVGHPNTEAFF; size: NA; V: TRBV11-2; J: TRBJ1-1; D: NA
DNA: TGTGCCAGCAGTGGGGGAGACCTGACAGGGGTAAAGACCCAGTACTTC; CDR3: CASSGGDLTGVKTQYF; size: NA; V: TRBV2; J: TRBJ2-5; D: TRBD1
DNA: TGTGCCAGCAGCTTGCAGGGGGTAGGCAATCAGCCCCAGCATTTT; CDR3: CASSLQGVGNQPQHF; size: once; V: TRBV5-5; J: TRBJ1-5; D: TRBD1
DNA: TGTGCCAGCAGCTTAGGACAGTTGGGTGGGGAGACCCAGTACTTC; CDR3: CASSLGQLGGETQYF; size: NA; V: TRBV7-9; J: TRBJ2-5; D: NA
DNA: TGTGCCAGCTCTTTTCAGAGCGGGGGCCGAGAGACCCAGTACTTC; CDR3: CASSFQSGGRETQYF; size: NA; V: TRBV18; J: TRBJ2-5; D: TRBD2
DNA: TGTGCCAGCCATACGGGAGGGCTAGAAGCTTTCTTT; CDR3: CASHTGGLEAFF; size: NA; V: TRBV5-6; J: TRBJ1-1; D: NA
DNA: TGTGCCAGTAGTATAGACCAGAGGGCGCCCCAGCATTTT; CDR3: CASSIDQRAPQHF; size: NA; V: TRBV19; J: TRBJ1-5; D: NA
DNA: TGCGCCAGCAGGGACAGGGGGCAGATCAATGAGCAGTTCTTC; CDR3: CASRDRGQINEQFF; size: NA; V: TRBV10-2; J: TRBJ2-1; D: TRBD1
DNA: TGTGCCAGCAGCGTAGGGGGAGACTATGGCTACACCTTC; CDR3: CASSVGGDYGYTF; size: NA; V: TRBV9; J: TRBJ1-2; D: NA
DNA: TGTGCCAGCAGCGACAGGGGTCATTCGGGAGAGACCCAGTACTTC; CDR3: CASSDRGHSGETQYF; size: NA; V: TRBV6-1; J: TRBJ2-5; D: TRBD1
DNA: TGTGCCAGCAGCTTCCAACGAGGGACTGAAGCTTTCTTT; CDR3: CASSFQRGTEAFF; size: few; V: TRBV5-5; J: TRBJ1-1; D: NA
DNA: TGTGCCAGCAGTGAACCCGGGGGAGGAGGGGCGGTTGGCTACACCTTC; CDR3: CASSEPGGGGAVGYTF; size: NA; V: TRBV6-1; J: TRBJ1-2; D: NA
DNA: TGTGCCAGCAGCCCCGCCGGGAGAAAGTCCTACAATGAGCAGTTCTTC; CDR3: CASSPAGRKSYNEQFF; size: NA; V: TRBV27; J: TRBJ2-1; D: NA
DNA: TGTGCCAGTAGCATTTCACCCGGCGGCACTAATGAAAAACTGTTTTTT; CDR3: CASSISPGGTNEKLFF; size: NA; V: TRBV19; J: TRBJ1-4; D: NA
DNA: TGTGCCAGCAGCTTAGTGGCCGCTACGCAGTATTTT; CDR3: CASSLVAATQYF; size: NA; V: TRBV7-2; J: TRBJ2-3; D: NA
DNA: TGTGCCAGCAGCGAATTAGCGGGGGCCCATTTCTACGAGCAGTACTTC; CDR3: CASSELAGAHFYEQYF; size: NA; V: TRBV5-6; J: TRBJ2-7; D: TRBD2
DNA: TGTGCCAGCAGCTTCGGGACAGCCTCCTACGAGCAGTACTTC; CDR3: CASSFGTASYEQYF; size: NA; V: TRBV11-3; J: TRBJ2-7; D: TRBD1
DNA: TGTGCCAGTAGTATTAAACTCCTTGGTGGCTACACCTTC; CDR3: CASSIKLLGGYTF; size: NA; V: TRBV19; J: TRBJ1-2; D: NA
DNA: TGTGCCTGGAGTGTACTTAGCGGGGCGTACACAGATACGCAGTATTTT; CDR3: CAWSVLSGAYTDTQYF; size: NA; V: TRBV30; J: TRBJ2-3; D: TRBD2
DNA: TGTGCCAGCAGCCAGACAGGGGACTACGAGCAGTACTTC; CDR3: CASSQTGDYEQYF; size: NA; V: TRBV11-2; J: TRBJ2-7; D: TRBD1
DNA: TGCAGCCTACAGGGAATCTATGGCTACACCTTC; CDR3: CSLQGIYGYTF; size: NA; V: TRBV20-1; J: TRBJ1-2; D: NA
DNA: TGTGCCAGCAGCTTTTGGGACTACTACACAGATACGCAGTATTTT; CDR3: CASSFWDYYTDTQYF; size: once; V: TRBV5-6; J: TRBJ2-3; D: TRBD2
DNA: TGTGCCAGCAGCGTAGAAGGGACACCCTATACGCAGTATTTT; CDR3: CASSVEGTPYTQYF; size: NA; V: TRBV9; J: TRBJ2-3; D: NA
DNA: TGCGCCAGCAGCCTCGACAGGGAACAAAAACTGTTTTTT; CDR3: CASSLDREQKLFF; size: NA; V: TRBV4-3; J: TRBJ1-4; D: TRBD1
DNA: TGCGCCAGCAGCCAAGGAAATTTGAGGTCTTCCTACGAGCAGTACTTC; CDR3: CASSQGNLRSSYEQYF; size: few; V: TRBV4-3; J: TRBJ2-7; D: NA
DNA: TGTGCCAGCAGCCCAACTCATGCTAACTATGGCTACACCTTC; CDR3: CASSPTHANYGYTF; size: NA; V: TRBV5-6; J: TRBJ1-2; D: NA